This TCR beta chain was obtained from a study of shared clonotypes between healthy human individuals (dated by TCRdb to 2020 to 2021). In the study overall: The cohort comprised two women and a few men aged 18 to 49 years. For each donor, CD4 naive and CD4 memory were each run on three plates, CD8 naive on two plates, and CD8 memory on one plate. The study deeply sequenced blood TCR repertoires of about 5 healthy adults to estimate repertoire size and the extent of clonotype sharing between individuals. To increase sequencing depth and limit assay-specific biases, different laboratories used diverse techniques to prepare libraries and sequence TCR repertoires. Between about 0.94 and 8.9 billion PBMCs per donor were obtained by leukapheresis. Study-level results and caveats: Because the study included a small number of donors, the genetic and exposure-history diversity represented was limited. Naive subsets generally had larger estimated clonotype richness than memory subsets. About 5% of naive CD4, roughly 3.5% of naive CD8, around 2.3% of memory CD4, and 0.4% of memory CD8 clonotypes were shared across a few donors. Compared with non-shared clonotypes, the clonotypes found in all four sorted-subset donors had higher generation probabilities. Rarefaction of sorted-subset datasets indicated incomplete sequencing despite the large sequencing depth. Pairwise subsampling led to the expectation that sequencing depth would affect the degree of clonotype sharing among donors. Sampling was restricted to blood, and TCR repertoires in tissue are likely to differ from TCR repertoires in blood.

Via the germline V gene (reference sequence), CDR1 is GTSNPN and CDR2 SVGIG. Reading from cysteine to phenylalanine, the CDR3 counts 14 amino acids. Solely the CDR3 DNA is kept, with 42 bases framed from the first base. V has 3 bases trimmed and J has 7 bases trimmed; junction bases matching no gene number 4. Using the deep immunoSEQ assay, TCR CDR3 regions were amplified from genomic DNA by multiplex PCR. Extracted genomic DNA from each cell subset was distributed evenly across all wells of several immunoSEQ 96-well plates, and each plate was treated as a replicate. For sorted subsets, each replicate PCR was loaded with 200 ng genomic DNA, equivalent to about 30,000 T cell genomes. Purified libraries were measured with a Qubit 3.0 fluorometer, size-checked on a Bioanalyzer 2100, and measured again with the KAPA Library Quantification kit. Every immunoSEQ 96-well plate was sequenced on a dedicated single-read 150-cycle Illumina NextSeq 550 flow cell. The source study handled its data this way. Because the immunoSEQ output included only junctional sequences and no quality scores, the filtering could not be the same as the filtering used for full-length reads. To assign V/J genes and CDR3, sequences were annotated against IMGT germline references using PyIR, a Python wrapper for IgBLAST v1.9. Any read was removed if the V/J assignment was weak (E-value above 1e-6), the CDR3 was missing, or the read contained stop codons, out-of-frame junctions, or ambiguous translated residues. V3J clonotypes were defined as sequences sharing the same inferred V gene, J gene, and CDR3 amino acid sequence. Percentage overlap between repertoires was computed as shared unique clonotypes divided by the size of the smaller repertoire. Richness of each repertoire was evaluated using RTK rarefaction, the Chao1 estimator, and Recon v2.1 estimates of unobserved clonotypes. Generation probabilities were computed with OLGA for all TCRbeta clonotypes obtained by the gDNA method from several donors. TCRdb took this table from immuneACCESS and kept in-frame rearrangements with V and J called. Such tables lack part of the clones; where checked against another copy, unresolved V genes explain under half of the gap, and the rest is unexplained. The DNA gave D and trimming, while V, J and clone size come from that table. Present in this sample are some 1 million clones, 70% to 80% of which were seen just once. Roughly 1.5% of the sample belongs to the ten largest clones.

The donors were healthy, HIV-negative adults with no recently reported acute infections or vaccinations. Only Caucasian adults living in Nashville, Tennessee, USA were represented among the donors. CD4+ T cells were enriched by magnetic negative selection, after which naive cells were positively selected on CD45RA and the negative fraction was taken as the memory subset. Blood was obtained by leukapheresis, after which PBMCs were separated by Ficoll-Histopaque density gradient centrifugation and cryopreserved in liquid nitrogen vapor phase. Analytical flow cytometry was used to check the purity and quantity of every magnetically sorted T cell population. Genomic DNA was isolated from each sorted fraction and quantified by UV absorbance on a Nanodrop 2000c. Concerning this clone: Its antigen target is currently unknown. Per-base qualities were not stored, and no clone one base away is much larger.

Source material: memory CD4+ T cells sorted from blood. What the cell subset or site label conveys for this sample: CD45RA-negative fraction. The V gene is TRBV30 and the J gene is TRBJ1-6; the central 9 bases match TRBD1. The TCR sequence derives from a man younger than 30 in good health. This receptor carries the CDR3 CAWRGQGKNSPLHF. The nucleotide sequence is TGTGCCTGGAGGGGACAGGGAAAGAATTCACCCCTCCACTTT.